This entry describes one T cell receptor (beta chain). No antigen is known for it. No much larger clone is present one base from it, and per-base qualities are unavailable. The CDR3, cysteine through phenylalanine, is 10 amino acids long. The entry retains the CDR3 DNA only, 30 bases that are in frame from base 1. The germline V gene yields SQVTM for CDR1 and ANQGSEA for CDR2. The sample comes from a study of CD8 T cells in ankylosing spondylitis (dated by TCRdb to between 2016 and 2019). A note on the overall study: To find TCR variants linked to disease, the study profiled T cell receptor beta repertoires in ankylosing spondylitis patients and healthy donors. The full study cohort comprised around 23 ankylosing spondylitis patients and over 95 healthy donors. Peripheral blood samples were taken, and synovial fluid was additionally collected from ankylosing spondylitis patients. On the study overall, not on this receptor specifically: Blood from ankylosing spondylitis patients appeared to be characterized by a TCR beta motif composed of under 10 highly homologous amino acid variants. Some of the motif variants had been reported before in the synovial fluid and blood of reactive arthritis patients, a finding that suggests common disease-initiation mechanisms. In peripheral blood, the disease-linked clones were found at relatively low frequencies and had a CD8+ phenotype. The disease-linked clones were reported to be significantly enriched in matched synovial fluid samples from ankylosing spondylitis patients.

Sequencing instrument: Illumina HiSeq 2500. Quantitative 5'-RACE with molecular barcodes was the method used to prepare the TCR beta libraries. The published analysis was carried out like this. Disease-linked TCR variants were identified with a new computational method built on a probabilistic model of VDJ rearrangement. Using fastp at Q25 and MiXCR, TCRdb reprocessed the public reads and kept productive beta chains. Rows with a matching CDR3 protein are joined into one entry that keeps the most common DNA and genes. TCRdb assigned the V and J calls; the authors' analysis was not used. Present in this sample are approximately 520,000 distinct CDR3 sequences, roughly 5.3% of which were seen just once. The ten largest clones represent approximately 3.5% of the sample.

Recombination linked TRBV29-1 to TRBJ2-3; a confident D gene designation cannot be given. What was sequenced was blood, either unsorted or a sorted T cell fraction (not recorded which). This clonotype originated in a male donor with ankylosing spondylitis. The CDR3 protein is CTVGPDTQYF. The nucleotide sequence reads TGCACCGTGGGCCCAGATACGCAGTATTTT.